A single sample is the source of the 19 T cell receptor beta chains below, sequenced in a study of Graves' ophthalmopathy and Graves' hyperthyroidism. Scientists amplified the TCR beta CDR3 regions from RNA transcripts. A first-round RT-PCR used HTBI primers, followed by a second-round multiplex PCR. TCRdb reanalysed the multiplex PCR reads using MiXCR and keeps one entry per CDR3 protein. In the table there are about 740,000 distinct CDR3 sequences, around 40% of which are singletons. Sequencing was done on a sample of peripheral blood. The receptors shown here come from an adult man with Graves' ophthalmopathy.

The rearrangement joins TRBV5-4 to TRBJ2-7; 7 bases match TRBD1. The V segment lost 4 bases and the J segment 2 bases; nucleotides outside the gene matches: 6. The CDR3 covers 14 residues. Germline V gene sequence: CDR1 SGHNT, CDR2 YYREEE (reference sequence). DNA of the CDR3: TGTGCCAGCAGCACCGGGACAGACCCCTACGAGCAGTACTTC. This sequence encodes CASSTGTDPYEQYF.

The chain recombines TRBV29-1 with TRBJ1-5; 8 bases agree with TRBD1. Germline CDR1 reads SQVTM; CDR2 reads ANQGSEA. The CDR3 covers 13 residues. After removal of 5 bases from V and 9 bases from J, the junction contained 9 bases not matched to a gene. The CDR3 DNA reads as TGCAGCGTTATCGGACAGGGTGAGCTGCCCCAGCATTTT. It translates to CSVIGQGELPQHF.

V is TRBV20-1 and J is TRBJ2-7; D uncertain. Trimming shortened V by 0 bases and J by 2 bases, and 11 bases separated the two germline ends. This CDR3 contains 14 residues. Germline V gene sequence: CDR1 DFQATT, CDR2 SNEGSKA (reference sequence). This CDR3 reads CSARESSPPYEQYF. CDR3 nucleotide sequence: TGCAGTGCTAGAGAGTCTAGTCCCCCCTACGAGCAGTACTTC.

The chain is built from TRBV14 and TRBJ2-7, with 7 bases matching TRBD1. Germline V lookup: CDR1 SGHDN, CDR2 FVKESK. The CDR3 length is 12 residues. V shed 4 bases, J shed 9 bases, and the junction held 6 bases outside the gene matches. This CDR3 reads CASSRRSGGQYF. In DNA form, the CDR3 reads TGTGCCAGCAGCCGTCGGTCAGGGGGGCAGTACTTC.

This chain uses TRBV12-3 or TRBV12-4 with TRBJ1-2, with TRBD1 matching over 7 bases. V was pared by 5 bases and J by 4 bases, with 16 bases of the junction left unmatched. The CDR3 consists of 17 residues. The CDR3 loop is CASSVTLRGRSGYGYTF. CDR3 sequence (DNA): TGTGCCAGCAGTGTCACATTAAGGGGGCGTTCGGGCTATGGCTACACCTTC.

The gene calls are TRBV29-1 and TRBJ1-2; D may be TRBD1 (6 bases). The CDR3 has 12 amino acids. Germline V gives CDR1 SQVTM, CDR2 ANQGSEA. Deletions cut 4 bases from V and 10 bases from J, with 16 bases between. The CDR3 DNA reads as TGCAGCGTTGGAACAGGGTCAGGAGACTACACCTTC. Its translation is CSVGTGSGDYTF.

Notes on this clonotype: One end of the junction does not line up with germline, which may come from a read error. V gene TRBV4-3 combines with J gene TRBJ1-5; D perhaps matches TRBD1 (5 bases). Germline V gene sequence: CDR1 LGHNA, CDR2 YSLEER. The CDR3 contains 15 residues. The CDR3 reads CASSQEGRRNQPRHF. The CDR3 DNA follows: TGCGCCAGCAGCCAAGAGGGACGGCGCAATCAGCCCCGGCATTTT.

This clonotype turned up a few times. The chain uses TRBV7-2 and TRBJ2-7; D is possibly TRBD2 (6 bases). Germline V gene data show CDR1 as SGHTA and CDR2 as FQGNSA. There are 16 residues in the CDR3. Trimming took off 5 bases at V and 2 bases at J, with 19 bases between the two ends. Here the CDR3 reads CASSPYPFGGTYEQYF. The CDR3 DNA reads as TGTGCCAGCAGCCCGTACCCTTTTGGGGGGACCTACGAGCAGTACTTC.

This clonotype has ten or more counts. The chain joins TRBV2 to TRBJ1-2; D call uncertain. The CDR3 spans 12 residues. Trimming removed 6 bases from V and 5 bases from J, with 10 bases in between. Germline lookup yields CDR1 SNHLY and CDR2 FYNNEI. CDR3 loop: CASSDVRYGYTF. CDR3 coding DNA: TGTGCCAGCAGCGACGTCCGTTATGGCTACACCTTC.

The rearrangement joins TRBV6-6 to TRBJ2-7; 7 positions match TRBD2. The germline gives CDR1 MNHNY, CDR2 SVGAGI (reference sequence). V was clipped by 5 bases and J by 7 bases; unmatched bases: 14. CDR3 length equals 15 residues. The CDR3 sequence is CASSEDGGTLVEQYF. CDR3 sequence (DNA): TGTGCCAGCAGTGAAGACGGGGGGACCCTTGTTGAGCAGTACTTC.

About this clonotype itself: A much larger clone lies one base from this, so it may be a read error. The chain has TRBV29-1 and TRBJ2-2; D call uncertain. This CDR3 has 14 amino acids. Germline V gene sequence: CDR1 SQVTM, CDR2 ANQGSEA. The CDR3 here is CSVEAGLNTRELFF. CDR3 bases: TGCAGCGTTGAAGCCGGGTTGAACACCAGGGAGCTGTTTTTT.

The CDR3 nucleotides read TGCGCCAGTGGGGACCTCACAGGTGAAAAACTGTTTTTT. Its translation: CASGDLTGEKLFF. The V and J genes are TRBV5-1 and TRBJ1-4; D is possibly TRBD1 (5 bases). The CDR3 consists of 13 residues. V was trimmed by 8 bases and J by 7 bases, leaving 15 bases between them. Germline CDR1 SGHRS, CDR2 YFSETQ.

This clonotype was seen only a few times. In nucleotides, the CDR3 is TGCAGTGCTGCATCGGATCGGGGCCGGATCGCTGAAGCTTTCTTT. Residues: CSAASDRGRIAEAFF. The gene calls are TRBV20-1 and TRBJ1-1; perhaps TRBD1 as D (5 bases). Trimming removed 5 bases from V and 6 bases from J, with 22 bases in between. The CDR3 runs to 15 residues. Germline-derived CDR1 and CDR2 are DFQATT and SNEGSKA (reference sequence).

Comments on this clonotype: A much larger clone is a single base away; this may be a read error. The V gene is TRBV7-9, the J gene TRBJ2-2, with a tentative D call TRBD1 (7 bases). V lost 3 bases to trimming and J lost 7 bases, with 12 bases between them. The CDR3 has 14 amino acids. Germline CDR1 and CDR2: SEHNR and FQNEAQ (reference sequence). The CDR3 reads CASSFGRDSGELFF. CDR3 in DNA: TGTGCCAGCAGCTTCGGGCGGGACAGCGGGGAGCTGTTTTTT.

This clonotype was observed many times. For the CDR3, the DNA is TGTGCCACCAGCAGAGAGCCCGGCTATGGCTACACCTTC. This codes for CATSREPGYGYTF. V and J are TRBV15 and TRBJ1-2, with D unclear. The CDR3 sequence is 13 residues long. V shed 0 bases and J shed 4 bases, with 6 bases lying between them. Germline CDR1 is LNHNV and CDR2 is YYDKDF (reference sequence).

This clonotype was found a few times. This chain links TRBV20-1 with TRBJ2-7; 9 bases are shared with TRBD2. V lost 4 bases, J lost 5 bases, and 9 bases stayed unmatched. This CDR3 region has 14 residues. The V gene's germline CDR1 is DFQATT and CDR2 SNEGSKA (reference sequence). The CDR3 nucleotides are TGCAGTGCTACCTTCGGGGGACTAGCAGACGAGCAGTACTTC. Translating it yields CSATFGGLADEQYF.

The gene calls are TRBV29-1 and TRBJ1-1; the match to TRBD1 covers 7 bases. From germline, CDR1 is SQVTM and CDR2 ANQGSEA. Losses at the gene ends were 7 bases for V and 5 bases for J; bases not matched to a gene: 7. The CDR3 runs to 12 residues. CDR3 in DNA: TGCAGCGCTGACAGGGTAGTGACTGAAGCTTTCTTT. Protein product: CSADRVVTEAFF.

This clonotype has a count of ten or more. This rearrangement joins TRBV19 to TRBJ1-1; 10 nucleotides agree with TRBD1. The CDR3 consists of 13 residues. Germline loops: CDR1 LNHDA, CDR2 SQIVND (reference sequence). The trim removed 8 bases at V and 5 bases at J, leaving 5 bases unmatched. CDR3 amino acids: CASRWTGGTEAFF. The CDR3 coding sequence is TGTGCCAGTCGCTGGACAGGGGGGACTGAAGCTTTCTTT.

Many counts were recorded for this clonotype. The rearrangement uses TRBV7-2 and TRBJ2-7; perhaps TRBD1 as D (5 bases). CDR1 is SGHTA, CDR2 FQGNSA, per germline. Trimming stripped 1 base from V and 4 bases from J, with 8 bases between. This CDR3 has 13 residues. The CDR3: CASSLGGRYEQYF. The CDR3 DNA follows: TGTGCCAGCAGCTTAGGGGGCCGTTACGAGCAGTACTTC.